Sequencing of this T cell receptor (beta chain) was carried out in a study of beta chain features in type 1 diabetes. Study-level results: Amplification by PCR could prefer shorter templates, with the same effect in patients and controls.

The germline V gene has CDR1 LGHNA and CDR2 YSLEER. V lost 4 bases, J lost 8 bases, and 18 bases lay in between. CDR3 length: 15 amino acids. The isolated RNA, all of it, was reverse transcribed, so expressed TCRB transcripts were what got sequenced. TCRdb's table, derived via immunoSEQ multiplex PCR, lists solely in-frame clones and lacks some. Altogether approximately 330,000 clones are present, 11% being singletons, with the ten largest covering 0.015%. Every single donor gave one heparinised blood draw, and these averaged roughly 0.11 L. The sample holds a few counts of this clone. Its antigen is unidentified.

Sequenced sample: naive CD4+ T cells from blood. This sequence joins TRBV4-3 and TRBJ2-4; possibly TRBD1 for D (7 bases). The clonotype was recovered from a woman aged 25 to 39 in good health. The DNA for the CDR3 is TGCGCCAGCAGCCTCAACAGGGGAAGGAGGGACATTCAGTACTTC. It encodes CASSLNRGRRDIQYF.